Below, 15 T cell receptor beta chains from the same sample are listed, as sequenced in a study of shared clonotypes between healthy human individuals. Profiling relied on immunoSEQ multiplex PCR, and the TCRdb table lists in-frame clones only, not all of them. The table has 400,000 to 600,000 clones, 60% to 80% seen once. Sequenced sample: PBMCs. The source is a middle-aged woman in good health. Some clones in this sample may be carry-over from other donors' samples.

CDR3 sequence reads: CASSLGTTDTQYF. The CDR3 DNA reads as TGCGCCAGCAGCTTAGGGACCACAGATACGCAGTATTTT. The chain has TRBV5-1 and TRBJ2-3; TRBD1 or TRBD2 may be the D gene (5 bases each). CDR3 length equals 13 residues. Per germline, CDR1 SGHRS and CDR2 YFSETQ. Trimming shortened V by 2 bases and J by 2 bases, and 6 bases separated the two germline ends.

The genes are TRBV11-2 and TRBJ2-3; no clear D. V was shortened by 1 base and J by 0 bases, with 5 bases between the two germline ends. The CDR3 consists of 14 residues. The germline CDR1 and CDR2 sequences are SGHAT and FQNNGV. In DNA form, the CDR3 reads TGTGCCAGCAGCTTAGCTCGAAGCACAGATACGCAGTATTTT. Protein sequence: CASSLARSTDTQYF.

This chain connects TRBV7-9 to TRBJ1-4, with 12 bases lining up with TRBD1. The ends lost 5 bases at V and 0 bases at J; junction bases unmatched: 4. The CDR3 consists of 17 residues. Germline loops: CDR1 SEHNR, CDR2 FQNEAQ (reference sequence). In DNA, the CDR3 is TGTGCCAGCAGCCCGGGACAGGGGGCCGCAACTAATGAAAAACTGTTTTTT. Translated: CASSPGQGAATNEKLFF.

Regarding this clone: Other DNA sequences from this sample encode an identical CDR3 as well. The rearrangement links TRBV5-1 to TRBJ2-2; D unclear. The germline gives CDR1 SGHRS, CDR2 YFSETQ. Trimming removed 0 bases from V and 0 bases from J, with 6 bases in between. The CDR3 is 15 amino acids. The CDR3 DNA is TGCGCCAGCAGCTTGGGAAGCACGAACACCGGGGAGCTGTTTTTT. This sequence encodes CASSLGSTNTGELFF.

With regard to this clone: A far larger clone is one nucleotide away, so this likely arose from a read error. Other DNA sequences of this sample code for an identical CDR3. J is TRBJ1-1 and V is TRBV15, with D hard to call. The CDR3 is 12 amino acids. V was shortened by 3 bases and J by 3 bases, with 5 bases between the two germline ends. In germline, CDR1 is LNHNV, CDR2 YYDKDF (reference sequence). CDR3 sequence reads: CATSRGYTEAFF. The CDR3 region has the DNA TGTGCCACCAGCAGGGGATACACTGAAGCTTTCTTT.

This clone was observed at least ten times. The V call is TRBV28, the J call TRBJ1-2; D is perhaps TRBD1 (5 bases). The germline CDR1 and CDR2 sequences are MDHEN and SYDVKM. The V end lost 10 bases, the J end lost 8 bases, and 20 bases lay between the germline ends. The CDR3 has 13 residues. CDR3 sequence reads: CATLASGRRGYTF. CDR3 in DNA: TGTGCCACTCTCGCGTCAGGGCGCCGGGGCTACACCTTC.

This rearrangement joins TRBV6-1 to TRBJ2-6; D gene ambiguous. Trimming removed 1 base from V and 0 bases from J, with 4 bases in between. From germline, CDR1 is MNHNS and CDR2 SASEGT. The CDR3 spans 15 residues. This CDR3 is CASSEGISGANVLTF. In DNA form, the CDR3 reads TGTGCCAGCAGTGAAGGGATCTCTGGGGCCAACGTCCTGACTTTC.

V is TRBV28 and J is TRBJ2-7; TRBD1 matches at 7 bases. The CDR3 has 14 residues. Trimming at V came to 7 bases and at J to 2 bases, leaving 8 bases not matched to a gene. CDR1 and CDR2 from the germline V gene are MDHEN and SYDVKM. This chain's CDR3 is CASTFPDRAYEQYF. The CDR3 DNA is TGTGCCAGCACCTTCCCCGACAGGGCCTACGAGCAGTACTTC.

The chain has TRBV5-8 and TRBJ1-5, with a tentative D call TRBD1 (5 bases). Trimming removed 0 bases from V and 6 bases from J, with 10 bases in between. This CDR3 comprises 14 residues. In germline, CDR1 is SGHTS, CDR2 YDEGEE. The chain's CDR3 is CASSLVLQGQPQHF. The CDR3 DNA reads TGTGCCAGCAGCTTGGTACTTCAGGGTCAGCCCCAGCATTTT.

V and J are TRBV18 and TRBJ1-5; possibly TRBD1 for D (6 bases). There are 15 residues in the CDR3. Germline V gene lookup returns CDR1 KGHSH and CDR2 LQKENI. Trimming removed 3 bases from V and 4 bases from J, with 13 bases in between. The CDR3 spells CASSPEQGVNQPQHF. DNA of the CDR3: TGTGCCAGCTCACCGGAACAGGGTGTAAATCAGCCCCAGCATTTT.

The chain joins TRBV28 to TRBJ2-7; either TRBD1 or TRBD2 may supply D (7 bases each). CDR1 is MDHEN, CDR2 SYDVKM, per germline. Trimming removed 7 bases at V and 4 bases at J, with 14 bases between. CDR3 length: 13 amino acids. CDR3 loop: CASKAGGVYEQYF. CDR3 DNA sequence: TGTGCCAGCAAAGCAGGGGGGGTTTACGAGCAGTACTTC.

The table lists this clone with a few counts. The V gene is TRBV7-9, the J gene TRBJ2-2; the D gene is possibly TRBD2 (8 bases). The V and J ends lost 8 bases and 2 bases respectively, with 15 bases between them. The CDR3 sequence is 15 residues long. Germline CDR1 SEHNR, CDR2 FQNEAQ (reference sequence). The CDR3 bases are TGTGCCAGCCCGGGAGGGGGCCGAAACACCGGGGAGCTGTTTTTT. Protein: CASPGGGRNTGELFF.

This clone was seen only a few times. The CDR3 reads CASSPRTGGVYGYTF. For the CDR3, the DNA is TGTGCCAGCAGCCCCCGGACAGGGGGGGTGTATGGCTACACCTTC. V is TRBV5-6 and J is TRBJ1-2, with 10 bases aligning to TRBD1. Germline CDR1 SGHDT, CDR2 YYEEEE. V was clipped by 4 bases and J by 5 bases; unmatched bases: 8. The CDR3 loop spans 15 amino acids.

The rearrangement uses TRBV5-6 and TRBJ1-2, with D possibly matching TRBD1 (5 bases). There are 14 residues in the CDR3. Trimming stripped 6 bases from V and 5 bases from J, with 17 bases between. Germline CDR1 SGHDT, CDR2 YYEEEE. The CDR3 loop is CASNPTGRPYGYTF. The CDR3 DNA sequence: TGTGCCAGCAACCCCACGGGGCGCCCTTATGGCTACACCTTC. The full variable domain, with the rest looked up from reference TRBV5-6 and TRBJ1-2, is DAGVTQSPTHLIKTRGQQVTLRCSPKSGHDTVSWYQQALGQGPQFIFQYYEEEERQRGNFPDRFSGHQFPNYSSELNVNALLLGDSALYLCASNPTGRPYGYTFGSGTRLTVV.

J is TRBJ2-1 and V is TRBV4-1; D is possibly TRBD1 or TRBD2 (5 bases each). CDR3 length: 17 amino acids. Between the trimmed V and J ends, which lost 0 bases and 2 bases, there was a span of 14 bases. The germline V gene encodes CDR1 MGHRA and CDR2 YSYEKL. CDR3 sequence reads: CASSQDTPGHPYNEQFF. The CDR3 nucleotides are TGCGCCAGCAGCCAAGATACCCCGGGGCACCCCTACAATGAGCAGTTCTTC.